Each of the 22 T cell receptor beta chains below was sequenced from the same sample in a study of CD8 T cells in ankylosing spondylitis. TCRdb processed the 5' RACE reads anew with MiXCR; each CDR3 protein has one entry. This sample carries under 200,000 distinct CDR3 sequences, around 10% of them seen once, and the ten largest clones take about 28%. What was sequenced was blood, either unsorted or a sorted T cell fraction (not recorded which). The receptors were sampled from a male donor with ankylosing spondylitis or in good health (not recorded which).

This clonotype was recorded at least ten times. This rearrangement joins TRBV4-1 to TRBJ1-2, with a weak D call TRBD1 (5 bases). Germline loops: CDR1 MGHRA, CDR2 YSYEKL. CDR3 size: 11 residues. The ends were cut back, 2 bases at V and 9 bases at J, with 7 bases in the middle. CDR3 coding DNA: TGCGCCAGCAGCCAACAGGGTAGCTACACCTTC. This sequence encodes CASSQQGSYTF.

In its sample, this clonotype was seen many times. V gene TRBV9 combines with J gene TRBJ2-2, with D perhaps matching TRBD1 or TRBD2 (5 bases each). Looked up from germline, CDR1 is SGDLS and CDR2 is YYNGEE. V was clipped by 3 bases and J by 2 bases, with 14 bases between them. The CDR3 is 16 amino acids. CDR3 coding DNA: TGTGCCAGCAGCGGCCTCGGGACGACCAACACCGGGGAGCTGTTTTTT. Translation: CASSGLGTTNTGELFF.

In its sample, this clonotype was seen many times. The chain uses TRBV7-8 and TRBJ2-3, with a tentative D call TRBD1 (5 bases). The CDR3 covers 14 residues. V was pared by 2 bases and J by 6 bases, with 12 bases between. CDR1 is SGHVS and CDR2 is FQNEAQ in the germline V gene. CDR3 region: CASSLIRVPDTQYF. CDR3 nucleotide sequence: TGTGCCAGCAGCTTAATCAGGGTGCCCGATACGCAGTATTTT.

This clonotype was detected many times. The chain carries TRBV20-1 and TRBJ1-2; 7 nucleotides match TRBD1. The CDR3 length is 14 residues. Looked up from germline, CDR1 is DFQATT and CDR2 is SNEGSKA (reference sequence). J gave up 4 bases and V 6 bases, and 11 bases lay outside the gene matches. Here the CDR3 reads CSATPPGQPYGYTF. CDR3 bases: TGCAGTGCCACACCTCCGGGACAGCCCTATGGCTACACCTTC.

This clonotype showed up many times. The CDR3 region is CASSSWRGQTPDTQYF. CDR3 in DNA: TGCGCCAGCAGCTCCTGGAGGGGACAGACCCCAGATACGCAGTATTTT. V is TRBV5-1 and J is TRBJ2-3, with a tentative D call TRBD1 (7 bases). CDR3 length: 16 amino acids. Germline V lookup: CDR1 SGHRS, CDR2 YFSETQ. The V and J ends lost 3 bases and 4 bases respectively, with 18 bases between them. Combining the CDR3 with reference TRBV5-1 and TRBJ2-3 gives the whole variable domain KAGVTQTPRYLIKTRGQQVTLSCSPISGHRSVSWYQQTPGQGLQFLFEYFSETQRNKGNFPGRFSGRQFSNSRSEMNVSTLELGDSALYLCASSSWRGQTPDTQYFGPGTRLTVL.

This chain joins TRBV2 and TRBJ2-7; D not certain. Trimming cost V 6 bases and J 4 bases, with 19 bases left between them. The V gene's germline CDR1 is SNHLY and CDR2 FYNNEI. This CDR3 is 15 amino acids long. CDR3 DNA sequence: TGTGCCAGCAGCCTCTTTGGTGCCCTTCAGTACGAGCAGTACTTC. This gives the protein CASSLFGALQYEQYF. Together with reference TRBV2 and TRBJ2-7, the CDR3 gives the full variable domain: EPEVTQTPSHQVTQMGQEVILRCVPISNHLYFYWYRQILGQKVEFLVSFYNNEISEKSEIFDDQFSVERPDGSNFTLKIRSTKLEDSAMYFCASSLFGALQYEQYFGPGTRLTVT.

The table lists this clonotype with many counts. The chain joins TRBV6-5 to TRBJ2-1; perhaps D is TRBD1 or TRBD2 (6 bases each). Germline values: CDR1 MNHEY, CDR2 SVGAGI. V lost 1 base and J lost 15, with 13 bases in between. This CDR3 spans 12 amino acids. The CDR3 sequence is CASSYWGALPFF. The CDR3 region has the DNA TGTGCCAGCAGTTACTGGGGGGCCCTCCCGTTCTTC.

This clonotype appeared many times. This rearrangement joins TRBV15 to TRBJ2-2; D is unclear. CDR1 and CDR2 from the germline V gene are LNHNV and YYDKDF (reference sequence). V was clipped by 0 bases and J by 7 bases, with 6 bases between them. The CDR3 has 13 amino acids. In DNA, the CDR3 is TGTGCCACCAGCAGAGATGGGGTCGGGGAGCTGTTTTTT. This translates into CATSRDGVGELFF.

Turning to this clonotype: This may be a read error: a much more frequent sequence differs by one nucleotide. The chain employs TRBV5-1 and TRBJ2-3; D ambiguous. Germline loops: CDR1 SGHRS, CDR2 YFSETQ. Trimming removed 4 bases from V and 5 bases from J, with 5 bases in between. The CDR3 loop spans 11 amino acids. CDR3 loop: CASSEGDTQYF. The CDR3 bases are TGCGCCAGCAGCGAAGGAGATACGCAGTATTTT.

The chain links TRBV7-2 to TRBJ2-3; D might be TRBD2 (6 bases). V lost 6 bases and J lost 0, with 16 bases in between. CDR3 length: 16 amino acids. Germline loops: CDR1 SGHTA, CDR2 FQGNSA. CDR3 sequence reads: CASSLFPRGSTDTQYF. The CDR3 region has the DNA TGTGCCAGCAGTCTCTTTCCTCGGGGGAGCACAGATACGCAGTATTTT.

This clonotype occurred a few times. This chain joins TRBV7-8 and TRBJ2-7, with 12 bases identical to TRBD1. V dropped 3 bases and J dropped 5; count of bases not matched to a gene: 8. Per germline, CDR1 SGHVS and CDR2 FQNEAQ. The CDR3 contains 16 residues. CDR3 coding DNA: TGTGCCAGCAGCTTCTTTGGGACAGGGGGCATGGACGAGCAGTACTTC. Translation gives CASSFFGTGGMDEQYF.

This clonotype appeared many times. The chain combines TRBV5-1 with TRBJ2-7, with D perhaps TRBD1 (5 bases). The germline gives CDR1 SGHRS, CDR2 YFSETQ. Between the trimmed V and J ends, which lost 2 bases and 3 bases, there was a span of 9 bases. This CDR3 is built from 13 residues. CDR3 in DNA: TGCGCCAGCAGCTTCCAGGGTAACTACGAGCAGTACTTC. Its translation is CASSFQGNYEQYF. The full variable domain, in which reference TRBV5-1 and TRBJ2-7 provide the parts outside the CDR3, is KAGVTQTPRYLIKTRGQQVTLSCSPISGHRSVSWYQQTPGQGLQFLFEYFSETQRNKGNFPGRFSGRQFSNSRSEMNVSTLELGDSALYLCASSFQGNYEQYFGPGTRLTVT.

For this clonotype: A single base separates this from a much larger clone, so it may be a read error. The gene calls are TRBV9 and TRBJ2-2, with no clear D. This CDR3 spans 15 amino acids. Germline CDR1 and CDR2: SGDLS and YYNGEE. V lost 0 bases, J lost 5 bases, and 11 bases lay in between. The CDR3 loop is CASSVAISWTGELFF. The CDR3 DNA is TGTGCCAGCAGCGTAGCCATTAGCTGGACCGGGGAGCTGTTTTTT.

As to this clonotype: The DNA is omitted, as the CDR3 cannot be located on it reliably, and the CDR3 follows TCRdb's listing. The chain combines TRBV7-5 with TRBJ1-5; the D call of TRBD1 is as the table states it, not checked on the DNA. TRBV7-5 is designated a pseudogene. The CDR3 extends over 19 residues, inclusive of both ends. The CDR3 here is CISVSEASGQGERSQPQHF.

This clonotype has more than one count but fewer than ten. This sequence joins TRBV6-2 or TRBV6-3 and TRBJ1-1, with D uncertain. This CDR3 has 16 residues. CDR1 is MNHEY, CDR2 SVGEGT, per germline. Deletions cut 0 bases from V and 0 bases from J, with 11 bases between. The CDR3 nucleotides are TGTGCCAGCAGTTACTCCTTTGGCCAGTTGAACACTGAAGCTTTCTTT. It encodes CASSYSFGQLNTEAFF.

The chain has TRBV28 and TRBJ1-1; D may be TRBD1 (5 bases). The CDR3 is 16 amino acids. With 3 bases removed from V and 0 bases from J, the gap between germline ends came to 14 bases. The V gene's germline CDR1 is MDHEN and CDR2 SYDVKM. In DNA, the CDR3 is TGTGCCAGCAGTTTGAAGGGGTGGTTTTTGAACACTGAAGCTTTCTTT. Translating it yields CASSLKGWFLNTEAFF. Variable domain in full (rest from reference TRBV28 and TRBJ1-1): DVKVTQSSRYLVKRTGEKVFLECVQDMDHENMFWYRQDPGLGLRLIYFSYDVKMKEKGDIPEGYSVSREKKERFSLILESASTNQTSMYLCASSLKGWFLNTEAFFGQGTRLTVV.

This clonotype came up many times. The chain uses TRBV2 and TRBJ2-1, with 7 bases identical to TRBD1. The CDR3 consists of 13 residues. The germline gives CDR1 SNHLY, CDR2 FYNNEI. Trimming removed 6 bases from V and 8 bases from J; junction bases left unmatched: 7. This CDR3 is CASRNTGEDEQFF. CDR3 sequence (DNA): TGTGCCAGCAGGAACACAGGGGAAGATGAGCAGTTCTTC.

The rearrangement uses TRBV11-2 and TRBJ1-5; D is unresolved. V lost 1 base to trimming and J lost 5 bases, with 9 bases between them. Germline loops: CDR1 SGHAT, CDR2 FQNNGV. The CDR3 sequence is 14 residues long. CDR3 DNA: TGTGCCAGCAGCTTAGGGGCGGGCGATCAGCCCCAGCATTTT. Translation gives CASSLGAGDQPQHF.

The table lists this clonotype with many counts. The chain carries TRBV5-6 and TRBJ2-2; TRBD2 matches at 10 bases. The trim removed 1 base at V and 1 base at J, leaving 7 bases unmatched. The CDR3 runs to 18 residues. Germline assignment: CDR1 SGHDT and CDR2 YYEEEE. The CDR3 DNA sequence: TGTGCCAGCAGCTTGTTAGCGGGGGGCCTTTTGAACACCGGGGAGCTGTTTTTT. Its protein is CASSLLAGGLLNTGELFF.

The sample holds many counts of this clonotype. V is TRBV7-8 and J is TRBJ1-1, with D possibly matching TRBD1 (6 bases). This CDR3 spans 13 amino acids. V gave up 3 bases and J gave up 7 bases, with 12 bases separating them. CDR1 is SGHVS, CDR2 FQNEAQ, per germline. As DNA, the CDR3 is TGTGCCAGCAGCTTCCCAAACAGGGATGAAGCTTTCTTT. Translation: CASSFPNRDEAFF.

This clonotype was counted a few times. This rearrangement joins TRBV5-1 to TRBJ2-5, with TRBD2 as a possible D gene (5 bases). Trimming left V 2 bases short and J 5 bases short, with 13 bases between. The CDR3 covers 14 residues. Germline loops: CDR1 SGHRS, CDR2 YFSETQ. Here the CDR3 reads CASSFGSPGETQYF. In DNA form, the CDR3 reads TGCGCCAGCAGCTTCGGCAGCCCGGGGGAGACCCAGTACTTC.

The rearrangement uses TRBV7-8 and TRBJ2-7; D is unclear. The CDR3 runs to 16 residues. In germline, CDR1 is SGHVS, CDR2 FQNEAQ. The V and J ends lost 5 bases and 6 bases respectively, with 23 bases between them. The CDR3 DNA reads TGTGCCAGCAGCCCGGCTCTCGGGCAGCTTTACGGCGAGCAGTACTTC. Residues: CASSPALGQLYGEQYF. Full variable domain (missing parts from reference TRBV7-8 and TRBJ2-7): GAGVSQSPRYKVAKRGQDVALRCDPISGHVSLFWYQQALGQGPEFLTYFQNEAQLDKSGLPSDRFFAERPEGSVSTLKIQRTQQEDSAVYLCASSPALGQLYGEQYFGPGTRLTVT.